Sequencing of this T cell receptor beta chain was carried out in a study of T cell responses to AZD1222 COVID-19 vaccine. To note about this clone: The antigen is not known.

In germline, CDR1 is SNHLY, CDR2 FYNNEI. This CDR3 has 13 amino acids. Trimming removed 6 bases at V and 4 bases at J, with 10 bases between. Study-level findings and limits: Rises in breadth and depth of Spike-specific TCRs came after two AZD1222 doses. Donors were chiefly white British, with a greater number of females, and clonal diversity was perhaps underestimated. Of spike-specific TCRs, nearly half reportedly target regions left unmutated in variants.

The repertoire was sequenced with immunoSEQ multiplex PCR; TCRdb's copy has only in-frame clones and lacks some. The sample contains approximately 100,000 clones, roughly 91% of which appear only once. The chain joins TRBV2 to TRBJ1-3; D is unclear. The specimen was peripheral blood, collected on day 0 of AZD1222 vaccination. This clonotype originated in an adult in good health. The CDR3 region has the DNA TGTGCCAGCAGAAAAGATAGAGGAAACACCATATATTTT. Its translation: CASRKDRGNTIYF.